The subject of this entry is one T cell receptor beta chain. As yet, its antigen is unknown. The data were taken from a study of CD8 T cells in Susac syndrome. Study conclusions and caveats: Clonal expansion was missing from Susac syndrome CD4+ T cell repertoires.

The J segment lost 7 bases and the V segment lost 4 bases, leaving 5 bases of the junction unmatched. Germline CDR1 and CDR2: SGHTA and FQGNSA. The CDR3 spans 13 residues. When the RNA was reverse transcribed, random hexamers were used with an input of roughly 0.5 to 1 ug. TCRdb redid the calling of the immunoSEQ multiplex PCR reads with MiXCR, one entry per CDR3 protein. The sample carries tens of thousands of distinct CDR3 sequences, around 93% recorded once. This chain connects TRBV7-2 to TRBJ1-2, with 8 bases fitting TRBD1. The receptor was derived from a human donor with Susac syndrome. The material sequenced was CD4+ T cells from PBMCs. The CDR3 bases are TGTGCCAGCAGCTCGGACAGGGTTAGTGGCTACACCTTC. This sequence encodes CASSSDRVSGYTF.